This T cell receptor beta chain stems from a study of blood T cell repertoires in COVID-19. Background on the study: Sites in the United States, Italy and Spain provided acute and convalescent COVID-19 samples. PBMCs, B-cell-depleted T cells, or T cells provided the cDNA or gDNA that made up the material.

The table lists this clone with a count of one. Per the study methods: Estimates of nucleated cell counts were drawn from the amplification of reference gene primers. Generated by immunoSEQ multiplex PCR, the TCRdb table keeps only in-frame clones and is missing some. V and J calls plus clone size are reproduced from that table; the DNA served to infer D and trimming. The data show 53,000 or so clones, with around four fifths seen just once and 14% to 15% held by the top ten. V was shortened by 6 bases and J by 6 bases, with 5 bases between the two germline ends. The CDR3 runs 10 residues. This chain joins TRBV12-3 or TRBV12-4 and TRBJ1-2; D ambiguous. Sample: peripheral blood. The receptor was derived from a human donor in a cohort sampled during active COVID-19. CDR3 amino acids: CASSSDGYTF. The CDR3 nucleotides are TGTGCCAGCAGCTCGGATGGCTACACCTTC.